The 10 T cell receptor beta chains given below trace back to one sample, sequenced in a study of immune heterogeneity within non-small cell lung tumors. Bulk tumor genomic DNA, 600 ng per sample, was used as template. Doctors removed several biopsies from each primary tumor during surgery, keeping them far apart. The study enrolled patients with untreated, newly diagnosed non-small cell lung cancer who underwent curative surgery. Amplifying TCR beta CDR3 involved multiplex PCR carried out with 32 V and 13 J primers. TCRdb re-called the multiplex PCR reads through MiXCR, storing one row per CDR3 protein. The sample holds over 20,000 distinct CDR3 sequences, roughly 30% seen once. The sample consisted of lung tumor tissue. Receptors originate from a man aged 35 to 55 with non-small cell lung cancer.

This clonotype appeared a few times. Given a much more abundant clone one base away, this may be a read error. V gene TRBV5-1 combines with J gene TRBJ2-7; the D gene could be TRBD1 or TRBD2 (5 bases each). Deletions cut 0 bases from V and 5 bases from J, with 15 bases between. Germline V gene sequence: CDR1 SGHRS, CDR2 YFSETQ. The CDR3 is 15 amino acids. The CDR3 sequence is CASSLGGRELHEQYF. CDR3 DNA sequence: TGCGCCAGCAGCTTGGGGGGCAGGGAGTTGCACGAGCAGTACTTC.

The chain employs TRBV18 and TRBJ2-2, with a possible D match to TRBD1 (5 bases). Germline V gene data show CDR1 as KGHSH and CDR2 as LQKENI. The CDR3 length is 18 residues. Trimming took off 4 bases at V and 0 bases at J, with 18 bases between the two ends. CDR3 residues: CASSRNRPQTSNTGELFF. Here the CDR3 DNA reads TGTGCCAGCTCACGGAACAGGCCTCAAACCTCGAACACCGGGGAGCTGTTTTTT.

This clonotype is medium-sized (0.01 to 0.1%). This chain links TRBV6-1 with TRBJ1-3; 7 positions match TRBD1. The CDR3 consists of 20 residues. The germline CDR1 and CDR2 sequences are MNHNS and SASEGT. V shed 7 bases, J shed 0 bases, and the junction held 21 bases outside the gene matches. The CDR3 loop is CASTPQGPLLSQTSGNTIYF. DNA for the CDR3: TGTGCCAGCACTCCACAGGGGCCTCTACTATCCCAAACCTCTGGAAACACCATATATTTT.

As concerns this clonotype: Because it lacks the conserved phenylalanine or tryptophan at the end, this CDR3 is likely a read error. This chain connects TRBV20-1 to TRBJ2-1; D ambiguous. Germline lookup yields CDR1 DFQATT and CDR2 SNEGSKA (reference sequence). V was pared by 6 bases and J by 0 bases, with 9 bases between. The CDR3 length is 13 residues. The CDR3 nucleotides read TGCAGTGCAGACTTGAGCTCCTACAATGAGCAGTTCTTA. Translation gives CSADLSSYNEQFL.

CDR3 in DNA: TGTGCCAGCAGTGGGGTTGGAGCTTTCTTT. Translated, it gives CASSGVGAFF. The chain links TRBV12-3 or TRBV12-4 to TRBJ1-1; D unclear. V lost 5 bases to trimming and J lost 10 bases, with 8 bases between them. The CDR3 contains 10 residues.

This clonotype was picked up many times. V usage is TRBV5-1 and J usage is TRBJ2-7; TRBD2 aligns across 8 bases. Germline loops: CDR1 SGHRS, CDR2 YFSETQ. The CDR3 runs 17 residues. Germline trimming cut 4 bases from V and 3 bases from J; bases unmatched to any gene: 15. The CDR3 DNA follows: TGCGCCAGCAGCCCCGGGACTAGTACGTTTTTAATCTACGAGCAGTACTTC. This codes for CASSPGTSTFLIYEQYF.

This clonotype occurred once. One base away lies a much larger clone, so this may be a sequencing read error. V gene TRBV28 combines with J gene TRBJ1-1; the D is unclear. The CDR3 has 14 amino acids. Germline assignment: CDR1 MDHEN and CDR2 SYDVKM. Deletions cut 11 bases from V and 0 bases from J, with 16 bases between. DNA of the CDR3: TGTGCCGGCAATGGCGGGCAGTTGAACACTGAAGCTTTCTTT. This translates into CAGNGGQLNTEAFF.

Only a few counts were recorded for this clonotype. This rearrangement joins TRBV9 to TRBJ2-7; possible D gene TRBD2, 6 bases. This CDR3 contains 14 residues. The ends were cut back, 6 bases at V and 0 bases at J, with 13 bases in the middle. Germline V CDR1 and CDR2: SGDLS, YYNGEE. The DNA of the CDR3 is TGTGCCAGCAACCCGGGGAGGAGCTCCTACGAGCAGTACTTC. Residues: CASNPGRSSYEQYF.

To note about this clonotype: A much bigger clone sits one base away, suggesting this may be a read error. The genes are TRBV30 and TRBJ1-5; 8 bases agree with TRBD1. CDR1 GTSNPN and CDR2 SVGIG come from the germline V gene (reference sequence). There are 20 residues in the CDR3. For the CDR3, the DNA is TGTGCCTGGAGTGTTAAGCGCGGGGGTCAGGGGGCGGTGAGCAATCAGCCCCGGCATTTT. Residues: CAWSVKRGGQGAVSNQPRHF.

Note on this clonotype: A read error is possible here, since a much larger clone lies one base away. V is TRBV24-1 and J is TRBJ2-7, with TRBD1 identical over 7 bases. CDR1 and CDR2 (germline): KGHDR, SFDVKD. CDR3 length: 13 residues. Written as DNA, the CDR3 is TGTTCCACCAGTGACGGGACAGCCGACGAGCAGTACTTC. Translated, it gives CSTSDGTADEQYF.